This T cell receptor beta chain was found in a study of response to subunit inactivated influenza vaccine. Findings of the study overall: Every seasonal influenza vaccination brings in few new T cells, the authors suggested.

Concerning this clonotype: No antigen is known for it.

Trimming removed 6 bases from V and 5 bases from J, with 22 bases in between. Germline CDR1 MDHEN, CDR2 SYDVKM. This CDR3 is 16 amino acids long. MiXCR, applied by TCRdb to the RT-PCR reads, yields one record per CDR3 protein. The repertoire includes about 540,000 distinct CDR3 sequences, around a quarter of them detected once, and 2.5% to 3% sits in the top ten. This same sample was also part of a study on T cells expressing NK-cell markers. According to that study: Libraries used 5'RACE template switching adding universal primer site and UMIs. Researchers report these clonotypes also headed the CD3+CD56-NKG2C+ fraction in a handful of donors.

The material sequenced was CD4+ T cells sorted from PBMCs, taken about 12 days after vaccination. The rearrangement uses TRBV28 and TRBJ2-5, with D perhaps being TRBD1 or TRBD2 (5 bases each). The receptor's source is a man aged 45-65 years who received an inactivated influenza vaccine. The CDR3 here is CASSPRRGRVMETQYF. In DNA form, the CDR3 reads TGTGCCAGCAGCCCGCGACGGGGCAGGGTTATGGAGACCCAGTACTTC.